The clone carrying this T cell receptor (beta chain) was observed a single time. The record originates from a study of blood T cell repertoires in COVID-19. Study-wide background: Sites in the United States, Italy and Spain provided acute and convalescent COVID-19 samples. PBMCs, B-cell-depleted T cells, or T cells were the source of the cDNA or gDNA that made up the material.

Per the original data handling: Estimation of nucleated cell counts relied on the amplification of reference gene primers. The table came from immunoSEQ multiplex PCR; TCRdb's copy has only in-frame clones and leaves some out. V, J and clone size were drawn from that table, and D and trimming were deduced from the DNA. Of 54,000 or so clones in the sample, around nine tenths were seen once. CDR1 is MDHEN and CDR2 is SYDVKM in the germline V gene. The CDR3 consists of 15 residues. The ends were cut back, 6 bases at V and 4 bases at J, with 18 bases in the middle. Sequencing was done on a sample of peripheral blood. This chain connects TRBV28 to TRBJ1-1; possible D gene TRBD1, 5 bases. The source is a human donor in a cohort sampled during active COVID-19. The CDR3 DNA sequence: TGTGCCAGCAGGGAACTCAGGGCTCTCACCACTGAAGCTTTCTTT. Residues: CASRELRALTTEAFF.